The rows below give T cell receptor beta chains drawn from one sample of a study of lymphopenia after photon versus proton radiotherapy. Sequencing used immunoSEQ multiplex PCR; TCRdb keeps in-frame clones, though not all of them. The sample has approximately 150,000 clones; approximately 86% are singletons. Sequencing was performed on peripheral blood, taken from a patient treated with photon-based radiotherapy. The receptor source for this set is a man over 45 with gastric cancer. Both conserved end residues are part of each CDR3. The D gene is left open where the match is weak. Part of the rows lack a size; the others show once, few, many or a class for expanded clones.

J gene	V gene	D gene	clone size	CDR3 protein	CDR3 DNA
TRBJ2-2	TRBV19	TRBD1	once	CASSMASGTGALTGELFF	TGTGCCAGTAGTATGGCATCCGGGACAGGGGCTCTCACCGGGGAGCTGTTTTTT
TRBJ2-2	TRBV6-4	-	once	CASKAFGQEGTNTGELFF	TGTGCCAGCAAAGCGTTTGGGCAGGAGGGTACCAACACCGGGGAGCTGTTTTTT
TRBJ1-5	TRBV7-8	-	-	CASSLGLVVVMEDSNQPQHF	TGTGCCAGCAGCTTAGGGTTAGTTGTGGTGATGGAGGATAGCAATCAGCCCCAGCATTTT
TRBJ2-7	TRBV28	-	-	CASSLGAYEQYF	TGTGCCAGCAGTCTTGGGGCCTACGAGCAGTACTTC
TRBJ2-7	TRBV9	-	-	CASSVGPPRYEQYF	TGTGCCAGCAGCGTAGGCCCTCCCCGGTACGAGCAGTACTTC
TRBJ1-5	TRBV20-1	-	-	CSASVDQPQHF	TGCAGTGCTAGTGTCGATCAGCCCCAGCATTTT
TRBJ1-2	TRBV19	TRBD1	once	CASSIPGTGGFGYTF	TGTGCCAGTAGTATCCCCGGGACAGGGGGTTTTGGCTACACCTTC
TRBJ1-3	TRBV5-1	-	once	CASSLGLGNTIYF	TGCGCCAGCAGCTTGGGGCTTGGAAACACCATATATTTT
TRBJ2-7	TRBV4-2	-	-	CASSQPMPGGQSYEQYF	TGTGCCAGCAGCCAACCCATGCCCGGGGGTCAGTCCTACGAGCAGTACTTC
TRBJ1-5	TRBV10-3	-	-	CAISDLDQGQPQHF	TGTGCCATCAGTGATTTGGATCAGGGTCAGCCCCAGCATTTT
TRBJ2-1	TRBV19	-	-	CASSIGRSSYNEQFF	TGTGCCAGTAGTATAGGGAGAAGCTCCTACAATGAGCAGTTCTTC
TRBJ1-2	TRBV30	-	-	CAWNRLYGYTF	TGTGCCTGGAATAGGCTCTATGGCTACACCTTC
TRBJ2-5	TRBV2	-	-	CASSEARETQYF	TGTGCCAGCAGTGAAGCTCGGGAGACCCAGTACTTC
TRBJ2-2	TRBV5-1	-	-	CASSFDSRKSAGELFF	TGCGCCAGCAGCTTTGATTCGCGGAAATCGGCCGGGGAGCTGTTTTTT
TRBJ1-1	TRBV11-3	TRBD1	-	CASSSQGADTEAFF	TGTGCCAGCAGCTCACAGGGGGCGGACACTGAAGCTTTCTTT
TRBJ1-2	TRBV30	-	-	CAWRALGGSILDYGYTF	TGTGCCTGGAGGGCGCTTGGAGGCTCCATTTTGGACTATGGCTACACCTTC
TRBJ1-5	TRBV7-2	-	-	CASRDKAYSNQPQHF	TGTGCCAGCAGGGACAAGGCCTATAGCAATCAGCCCCAGCATTTT
TRBJ1-5	TRBV30	-	-	CAWSGSTDQPQHF	TGTGCCTGGAGTGGGAGTACTGATCAGCCCCAGCATTTT
TRBJ1-5	TRBV7-9	-	-	CASSLGGHQPQHF	TGTGCCAGCAGCTTAGGGGGGCACCAGCCCCAGCATTTT
TRBJ1-5	TRBV2	-	-	CASSGVSLSGRSNQPQHF	TGTGCCAGCAGTGGAGTTTCCCTGTCGGGCCGTAGCAATCAGCCCCAGCATTTT
TRBJ1-4	TRBV5-4	-	-	CASSFQGINEKLFF	TGTGCCAGCAGCTTCCAGGGAATCAATGAAAAACTGTTTTTT
TRBJ2-1	TRBV4-2	TRBD2	-	CASSQAAGDYNEQFF	TGTGCCAGCAGCCAAGCGGCGGGAGACTACAATGAGCAGTTCTTC
TRBJ2-7	TRBV28	TRBD2	-	CASSSRTSGRSRYEQYF	TGTGCCAGCAGTTCTCGGACTAGCGGGAGGTCCCGCTACGAGCAGTACTTC
TRBJ1-4	TRBV18	TRBD1	-	CASSPSPRDRGRKLFF	TGTGCCAGCTCACCTAGCCCACGGGACAGGGGGCGAAAACTGTTTTTT
TRBJ2-3	TRBV7-2	TRBD2	-	CASSLALAGRDTQYF	TGTGCCAGCAGCTTAGCACTAGCGGGAAGAGATACGCAGTATTTT
TRBJ2-7	TRBV19	TRBD1	-	CASSKGTAYTYEQYF	TGTGCCAGTAGCAAAGGGACAGCATATACCTACGAGCAGTACTTC
TRBJ1-1	TRBV29-1	-	-	CSGQAWSTEAFF	TGCAGCGGACAGGCCTGGAGCACTGAAGCTTTCTTT
TRBJ1-2	TRBV28	-	few	CASSLGWNGYTF	TGTGCCAGCAGTCTCGGTTGGAATGGCTACACCTTC
TRBJ1-4	TRBV29-1	-	-	CSGLTEFNEKLFF	TGCAGCGGCCTTACAGAGTTCAACGAAAAACTGTTTTTT
TRBJ2-2	TRBV7-9	-	-	CASSLTGSTGELFF	TGTGCCAGCAGCTTAACAGGGTCCACCGGGGAGCTGTTTTTT
TRBJ2-1	TRBV29-1	-	-	CSVGATGGRGGSQFF	TGCAGCGTTGGGGCCACCGGGGGAAGAGGGGGATCGCAGTTCTTC
TRBJ1-2	TRBV5-5	TRBD1	-	CASSWDRGPNGYTF	TGTGCCAGCAGCTGGGACAGGGGCCCTAATGGCTACACCTTC
TRBJ2-1	TRBV5-6	-	-	CASSLAGRAPPYNEQFF	TGTGCCAGCAGCTTGGCGGGCCGGGCCCCACCCTACAATGAGCAGTTCTTC
TRBJ2-7	TRBV4-1	TRBD2	-	CASSQVGTSGNYEQYF	TGCGCCAGCAGCCAAGTGGGGACTAGCGGGAACTACGAGCAGTACTTC
TRBJ2-1	TRBV10-3	TRBD2	once	CAISVAGGEQFF	TGTGCCATCAGTGTAGCGGGAGGTGAGCAGTTCTTC
TRBJ2-5	TRBV25-1	-	-	CASSEFHRETQYF	TGTGCCAGCAGTGAATTTCACCGGGAGACCCAGTACTTC
TRBJ2-1	TRBV7-8	TRBD2	-	CASSYLLAGGSYNEQFF	TGTGCCAGCAGCTACCTGCTAGCGGGAGGCTCCTACAATGAGCAGTTCTTC
TRBJ1-4	TRBV28	TRBD1	-	CASSFGQDNEKLFF	TGTGCCAGCAGTTTCGGACAGGATAATGAAAAACTGTTTTTT
TRBJ2-2	TRBV4-1	TRBD1	once	CASSPGQGPNTGELFF	TGCGCCAGCAGCCCGGGACAGGGGCCGAACACCGGGGAGCTGTTTTTT
TRBJ2-7	TRBV14	TRBD2	-	CASSHATGTSGFEQYF	TGTGCCAGCAGCCATGCGACCGGGACTAGCGGGTTCGAGCAGTACTTC
TRBJ1-1	TRBV4-1	-	-	CASSQDPFNTEAFF	TGCGCCAGCAGCCAAGATCCGTTTAACACTGAAGCTTTCTTT
TRBJ1-1	TRBV9	TRBD1	-	CASSSRQGATEAFF	TGTGCCAGCAGCTCCCGACAGGGCGCCACTGAAGCTTTCTTT
TRBJ2-1	TRBV7-9	-	-	CASSWGTGISAGDEQFF	TGTGCCAGCAGCTGGGGGACAGGGATTTCAGCGGGAGATGAGCAGTTCTTC
TRBJ2-7	TRBV27	TRBD2	-	CASSPISTSSMGEQYF	TGTGCCAGCAGTCCCATCTCGACTAGCTCCATGGGCGAGCAGTACTTC
TRBJ2-3	TRBV28	TRBD2	-	CASSSPGLAGFTDTQYF	TGTGCCAGCAGTTCCCCTGGACTAGCGGGCTTCACAGATACGCAGTATTTT
TRBJ2-1	TRBV2	-	-	CASRAEPNEQFF	TGTGCCAGCAGAGCGGAGCCCAATGAGCAGTTCTTC
TRBJ1-4	TRBV10-3	-	once	CAISDSTSGEKLFF	TGTGCCATCAGTGACAGCACTTCCGGTGAAAAACTGTTTTTT
TRBJ2-3	TRBV7-2	-	-	CASSLAITDTQYF	TGTGCCAGCAGCTTAGCGATCACAGATACGCAGTATTTT
TRBJ1-3	TRBV18	TRBD1	-	CASSFTGTGPGNTIYF	TGTGCCAGCTCATTTACCGGGACAGGGCCTGGAAACACCATATATTTT